What follows is one T cell receptor (beta chain) and its context. Its antigen remains unknown. Those who donated, Caucasian adults without exception, all lived in Nashville, Tennessee. The data were obtained in a study of shared clonotypes between healthy human individuals. About the study: Donors had three CD4 naive, three CD4 memory, two CD8 naive and one CD8 memory plate apiece.

Study-wide findings and caveats: Generation of non-shared clonotypes was less probable than generation of clonotypes shared by all four donors.

V lost 4 bases, J lost 1 base, and 8 bases lay in between. CDR3 length: 14 residues. In germline, CDR1 is SGHRS, CDR2 YFSETQ. At deep level, the assay was performed. Using immunoSEQ multiplex PCR, the repertoire was profiled, and TCRdb retains in-frame clones only, with some absent. Of under 1,900,000 clones listed, approximately 98.5% are singletons. The chain employs TRBV5-1 and TRBJ1-4, with D uncertain. What was sequenced was naive CD4+ T cells sorted from blood. Subset noted: CD45RA+ positively selected. The clonotype comes from a man aged 25-45 years in good health. The CDR3: CASSAGRTNEKLFF. DNA for the CDR3: TGCGCCAGCAGCGCGGGAAGAACTAATGAAAAACTGTTTTTT. Full variable domain (outside the CDR3, taken from reference TRBV5-1 and TRBJ1-4): KAGVTQTPRYLIKTRGQQVTLSCSPISGHRSVSWYQQTPGQGLQFLFEYFSETQRNKGNFPGRFSGRQFSNSRSEMNVSTLELGDSALYLCASSAGRTNEKLFFGSGTQLSVL.